A selection of T cell receptor beta chains follows, all from one sample in a study of T cells after yellow fever vaccination. TCRdb re-derived calls from the 5' RACE reads in MiXCR, one entry per CDR3 protein. Here the sample spans a few hundred thousand distinct CDR3 sequences, 11% being singletons. Sequenced material: PBMCs, taken on the day of the first yellow fever vaccination. The source is a man aged 18 to 35 who received the YFV17D yellow fever vaccine. Both conserved end residues are part of each CDR3. D genes are given only for firm matches. Not all rows give a size; the values are once, few, many and, for expanded clones, a class.

NA NA TRBJ2-7 TRBV4-3 CASSRMRQAGQDSSYEQYF TGCGCCAGCAGCCGGATGAGACAGGCGGGTCAGGATAGCTCCTACGAGCAGTACTTC
NA few TRBJ1-6 TRBV19 CASSMAQGRSPLHF TGTGCCAGTAGTATGGCTCAGGGACGATCACCCCTCCACTTT
NA NA TRBJ2-1 TRBV18 CASSPPLASSYNEQFF TGTGCCAGCTCACCACCTCTAGCGAGCTCCTACAATGAGCAGTTCTTC
TRBD2 NA TRBJ2-3 TRBV12-3/TRBV12-4 CATRLRGGGDTQYF TGTGCCACCCGGTTGCGGGGGGGCGGAGATACGCAGTATTTT
NA few TRBJ2-5 TRBV5-1 CASSLAWAEEETQYF TGCGCCAGCAGCTTGGCCTGGGCAGAAGAAGAGACCCAGTACTTC
NA NA TRBJ2-7 TRBV9 CASSVAGVSSYEQYF TGTGCCAGCAGCGTGGCAGGGGTAAGCTCCTACGAGCAGTACTTC
NA many TRBJ2-2 TRBV29-1 CSVDPTNTGELFF TGCAGCGTTGACCCAACGAACACCGGGGAGCTGTTTTTT
TRBD2 few TRBJ2-3 TRBV6-1 CASSPKRGGRTDTQYF TGTGCCAGCAGTCCGAAGCGGGGGGGCCGAACAGATACGCAGTATTTT
NA NA TRBJ2-1 TRBV11-2 CASSLAGVATDEQFF TGTGCCAGCAGCTTAGCGGGCGTAGCGACGGATGAGCAGTTCTTC
NA NA TRBJ2-1 TRBV9 CASSQTLANEQFF TGTGCCAGCAGCCAGACGTTGGCCAATGAGCAGTTCTTC
NA few TRBJ1-5 TRBV15 CATSSRDTRFNQPQHF TGTGCCACCAGCTCCCGGGACACCAGATTCAATCAGCCCCAGCATTTT
NA few TRBJ2-1 TRBV5-6 CAMGPGRRHNEQFF TGTGCCATGGGCCCCGGGCGACGGCACAATGAGCAGTTCTTC
NA NA TRBJ1-5 TRBV12-3/TRBV12-4 CVSSLGGGNQPQHF TGTGTCAGCAGTTTAGGAGGCGGCAATCAGCCCCAGCATTTT
NA few TRBJ1-5 TRBV28 CATFRQREPYQPQHF TGTGCCACCTTTCGACAGCGGGAACCATATCAGCCCCAGCATTTT
NA few TRBJ2-7 TRBV15 CATSRERNEQYF TGTGCCACCAGCAGAGAAAGGAACGAGCAGTACTTC
NA NA TRBJ1-5 TRBV7-2 CASSSQGKGRQPQHF TGTGCCAGCAGCTCGCAGGGAAAGGGTCGTCAGCCCCAGCATTTT
NA few TRBJ1-6 TRBV12-3/TRBV12-4 CASSLGGGWNSPLHF TGTGCCAGCAGTTTAGGCGGGGGGTGGAATTCACCCCTCCACTTT
TRBD1 few TRBJ2-1 TRBV6-1 CASNRQGYNEQFF TGTGCCAGCAACCGACAGGGGTACAATGAGCAGTTCTTC
NA few TRBJ2-5 TRBV7-2 CASSSEVLETQYF TGTGCCAGCAGTAGTGAGGTCCTAGAGACCCAGTACTTC
NA NA TRBJ2-3 TRBV4-2 CASSQILGDTQYF TGTGCCAGCAGCCAAATCCTTGGGGATACGCAGTATTTT
NA NA TRBJ2-5 TRBV7-9 CASSTDGGSGETQYF TGTGCCAGCAGCACGGACGGAGGTTCTGGGGAGACCCAGTACTTC
NA few TRBJ1-6 TRBV20-1 CSAPHSLQGKPLHF TGCAGTGCCCCACACAGTCTACAGGGAAAACCCCTCCACTTT
TRBD1 NA TRBJ2-7 TRBV11-2 CASSLLGTGVYEQYF TGTGCCAGCAGCTTACTGGGGACAGGGGTTTACGAGCAGTACTTC
NA few TRBJ2-3 TRBV18 CASSPNPPQASTDTQYF TGTGCCAGCTCACCTAACCCCCCGCAGGCCAGCACAGATACGCAGTATTTT
NA many TRBJ2-7 TRBV20-1 CSARDQASASYEQYF TGCAGTGCTAGAGACCAGGCTTCAGCCTCCTACGAGCAGTACTTC